Sequencing of this T cell receptor (beta chain) was carried out in a study of early T cells in non-severe SARS-CoV-2 infection. In the study overall: Bulk RNA from unsorted whole blood was sequenced; chains were unpaired. Whole-study findings and limits: The matching step, a VDJdb search, favored anti-spike CD8 responses and missed private and CD4 specificities.

This clonotype was detected only a few times. Antigen: not known. CDR3 length: 13 amino acids. The V gene lost 3 bases and the J gene lost 5 bases, with 10 bases spanning the gap. Germline V CDR1 and CDR2: SEHNR, FQNEAQ (reference sequence). Individual cDNA molecules were tagged with unique molecular identifiers. TCRdb recomputed calls from the 5' RACE reads with MiXCR, one row per CDR3 protein. The sample includes about 100,000 distinct CDR3 sequences, about 12% of them seen just once. The TCR originated in an adult who was a healthcare worker with PCR-confirmed SARS-CoV-2 infection or an uninfected control (not recorded which). The specimen sequenced was whole blood. The chain has TRBV7-9 and TRBJ2-5; perhaps TRBD2 as D (6 bases). CDR3 loop: CASSFQAGETQYF. The CDR3 DNA is TGTGCCAGCAGCTTCCAAGCGGGCGAGACCCAGTACTTC.